Presented here are 18 T cell receptor beta chains from one specimen sequenced in a study of blood T cell repertoires in COVID-19. Generated by immunoSEQ multiplex PCR, the TCRdb table keeps only in-frame clones and is missing some. The repertoire holds some 150,000 clones, with 84% as singletons. The sample consisted of PBMCs or T cells enriched from blood (not recorded which). Every receptor here comes from a woman younger than 30 who had been exposed to COVID-19.

The chain has TRBV2 and TRBJ2-1; 11 bases map to TRBD2. Germline CDR1 SNHLY, CDR2 FYNNEI. J gave up 0 bases and V 3 bases, and 4 bases lay outside the gene matches. The CDR3 is 17 residues long. The CDR3 DNA reads TGTGCCAGCAGTGATCCCGGGACTAGCGGCTCCTACAATGAGCAGTTCTTC. Protein: CASSDPGTSGSYNEQFF.

CDR3 loop: CASSQKTSGSSYEQYF. CDR3 in DNA: TGTGCCAGCAGCCAAAAAACTAGCGGGAGCTCCTACGAGCAGTACTTC. The rearrangement links TRBV4-2 to TRBJ2-7, with 11 bases that match TRBD2. The junction had 3 bases not matched to a gene; V was cut back by 2 bases and J by 0 bases. The germline gives CDR1 LGHNA, CDR2 YNFKEQ. The CDR3 contains 16 residues.

The V gene is TRBV10-2, the J gene TRBJ2-4; TRBD1 matches 8 bases. J gave up 0 bases and V 11 bases, and 15 bases lay outside the gene matches. The CDR3 totals 17 residues. The germline CDR1 and CDR2 sequences are WSHSY and SAAADI. The CDR3 region has the DNA TGCGCCTATATGGGACAGGCAGAATTACTAGCCAAAAACATTCAGTACTTC. The encoded protein is CAYMGQAELLAKNIQYF.

CDR3 amino acids: CASSLGDRVLYGQPQHF. The DNA for the CDR3 is TGTGCCAGCAGCTTAGGAGACAGGGTCCTTTATGGTCAGCCCCAGCATTTT. J is TRBJ1-5 and V is TRBV7-6, with 7 bases matching TRBD1. Losses at the gene ends were 1 base for V and 6 bases for J; bases not matched to a gene: 12. This CDR3 has 17 residues. Germline values: CDR1 SGHVS, CDR2 FNYEAQ.

V usage is TRBV6-5 and J usage is TRBJ2-7; D might be TRBD1 (6 bases). This CDR3 has 15 amino acids. The V gene's germline CDR1 is MNHEY and CDR2 SVGAGI. Trimming removed 6 bases from V and 0 bases from J, with 15 bases in between. The CDR3 region is CASRLRTASSYEQYF. The CDR3 DNA follows: TGTGCCAGCAGGCTACGGACAGCGAGCTCCTACGAGCAGTACTTC.

The chain combines TRBV5-1 with TRBJ1-1; D is perhaps TRBD1 (5 bases). The germline V gene encodes CDR1 SGHRS and CDR2 YFSETQ. The CDR3 is 15 residues long. Trimming removed 0 bases from V and 4 bases from J, with 13 bases in between. Here the CDR3 DNA reads TGCGCCAGCAGCTTGGCCACGTCCAGGGCCACTGAAGCTTTCTTT. Protein product: CASSLATSRATEAFF. Full variable domain (outside the CDR3, taken from reference TRBV5-1 and TRBJ1-1): KAGVTQTPRYLIKTRGQQVTLSCSPISGHRSVSWYQQTPGQGLQFLFEYFSETQRNKGNFPGRFSGRQFSNSRSEMNVSTLELGDSALYLCASSLATSRATEAFFGQGTRLTVV.

The rearrangement links TRBV7-2 to TRBJ2-3, with a tentative D call TRBD1 (6 bases). V lost 7 bases and J 4 bases, leaving 18 bases between the germline ends. The CDR3 length is 15 residues. Per germline, CDR1 SGHTA and CDR2 FQGNSA. CDR3 sequence: CASTLGGLAADTQYF. CDR3 DNA sequence: TGTGCCAGCACCCTAGGGGGTCTAGCTGCAGATACGCAGTATTTT.

The chain joins TRBV14 to TRBJ1-2; unclear D gene. V was trimmed by 5 bases and J by 5 bases, leaving 18 bases between them. CDR1 is SGHDN and CDR2 is FVKESK in the germline V gene. This CDR3 has 15 amino acids. The CDR3 spells CASSITNSPAYGYTF. CDR3 nucleotides: TGTGCCAGCAGCATTACTAATTCACCCGCTTATGGCTACACCTTC.

The chain carries TRBV5-1 and TRBJ1-2, with 11 positions matching TRBD1. The V segment lost 4 bases and the J segment 8 bases; nucleotides outside the gene matches: 4. CDR1 SGHRS and CDR2 YFSETQ come from the germline V gene. The CDR3 totals 13 residues. DNA for the CDR3: TGCGCCAGCAGCCTGGACAGGGGGCAAGGCTACACCTTC. Protein: CASSLDRGQGYTF.

J is TRBJ1-1 and V is TRBV29-1; 9 bases fit TRBD1. CDR3 size: 16 residues. J lost 6 bases, V lost 7 bases, and 18 bases had no gene match. Germline V gives CDR1 SQVTM, CDR2 ANQGSEA. CDR3 region: CSAGGKGQGIVSEAFF. CDR3 coding DNA: TGCAGCGCGGGGGGGAAGGGACAGGGTATTGTCTCTGAAGCTTTCTTT.

DNA of the CDR3: TGTGCCACCAGAACCATCTTGACAGTAATCTTCGAGCAGTACTTC. Protein product: CATRTILTVIFEQYF. This chain connects TRBV24-1 to TRBJ2-7; tentative D call: TRBD1 (5 bases). This CDR3 spans 15 amino acids. Between the trimmed V and J ends, which lost 7 bases and 6 bases, there was a span of 21 bases. Germline CDR1 KGHDR, CDR2 SFDVKD.

V is TRBV21-1 and J is TRBJ1-4; TRBD1, the table's D call, was not compared with the DNA. TRBV21-1 is shown as a pseudogene. This CDR3 has 18 residues. In DNA, the CDR3 is TGTGCCAGCAGCAAGGTGGCTTCATCAGGGTTTTTTAATGAAAAACTGTTTTTT. It is translated as CASSKVASSGFFNEKLFF.

V gene TRBV29-1 combines with J gene TRBJ2-2, with D possibly matching TRBD1 (7 bases). The CDR3 is 14 amino acids. Germline assignment: CDR1 SQVTM and CDR2 ANQGSEA. V lost 3 bases and J lost 8, with 16 bases in between. CDR3 loop: CSVDPGGGKGELFF. The DNA for the CDR3 is TGCAGCGTTGACCCAGGGGGAGGAAAAGGGGAGCTGTTTTTT.

This clone appeared a few times. The sample contains more than one DNA sequence encoding this CDR3. This sequence joins TRBV7-9 and TRBJ1-5, with D possibly TRBD1 on 5 matching bases. The germline V gene encodes CDR1 SEHNR and CDR2 FQNEAQ (reference sequence). V lost 1 base and J lost 7, with 8 bases in between. The CDR3 loop spans 13 amino acids. This CDR3 reads CASSLEGRQPQHF. Here the CDR3 DNA reads TGTGCCAGCAGCTTAGAGGGGCGGCAGCCCCAGCATTTT.

This chain joins TRBV19 and TRBJ2-1, with TRBD1 matching over 8 bases. The length of the CDR3 is 16 residues. V shed 2 bases, J shed 7 bases, and the junction held 10 bases outside the gene matches. Per germline, CDR1 LNHDA and CDR2 SQIVND (reference sequence). Here the CDR3 DNA reads TGTGCCAGTAGTATATTGGCAGGGGGCTTAAAGAATGAGCAGTTCTTC. This gives the protein CASSILAGGLKNEQFF.

V usage is TRBV30 and J usage is TRBJ2-3, with D maybe TRBD1 (6 bases). The germline V and J ends were trimmed by 0 bases and 5 bases, with 15 bases remaining between them. CDR1 and CDR2 from the germline V gene are GTSNPN and SVGIG (reference sequence). The CDR3 has 15 residues. CDR3 sequence reads: CAWSVLRGRGDTQYF. The CDR3 DNA reads TGTGCCTGGAGTGTACTAAGGGGCAGGGGAGATACGCAGTATTTT.

The chain uses TRBV27 and TRBJ2-5, with TRBD1 matching over 8 bases. There are 13 residues in the CDR3. The ends lost 7 bases at V and 4 bases at J; junction bases unmatched: 5. CDR1 and CDR2 (germline): MNHEY, SMNVEV (reference sequence). The CDR3 sequence: CASTDRGGETQYF. For the CDR3, the DNA is TGTGCCAGCACCGACAGGGGCGGAGAGACCCAGTACTTC.

The V gene is TRBV18, the J gene TRBJ1-1, with 9 bases aligning to TRBD1. The CDR3 is 14 residues long. The germline V gene encodes CDR1 KGHSH and CDR2 LQKENI. V trimming: 6 bases; J trimming: 5 bases; junction bases outside the gene matches: 7. The CDR3 region is CASSPRDRETEAFF. CDR3 nucleotide sequence: TGTGCCAGCTCCCCCCGGGACAGGGAAACTGAAGCTTTCTTT. The complete variable domain, with remaining parts taken from reference TRBV18 and TRBJ1-1, reads NAGVMQNPRHLVRRRGQEARLRCSPMKGHSHVYWYRQLPEEGLKFMVYLQKENIIDESGMPKERFSAEFPKEGPSILRIQQVVRGDSAAYFCASSPRDRETEAFFGQGTRLTVV.